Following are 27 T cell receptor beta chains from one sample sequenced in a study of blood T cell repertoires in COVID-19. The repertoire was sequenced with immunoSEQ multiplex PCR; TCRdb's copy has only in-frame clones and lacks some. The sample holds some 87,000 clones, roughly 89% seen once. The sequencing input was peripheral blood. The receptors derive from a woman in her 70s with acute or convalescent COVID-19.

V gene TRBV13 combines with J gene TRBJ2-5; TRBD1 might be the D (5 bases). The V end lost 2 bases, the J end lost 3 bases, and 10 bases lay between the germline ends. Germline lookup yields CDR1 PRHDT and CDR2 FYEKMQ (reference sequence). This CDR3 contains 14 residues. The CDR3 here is CASSLWGIEETQYF. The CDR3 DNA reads TGTGCCAGCAGCTTATGGGGCATCGAAGAGACCCAGTACTTC.

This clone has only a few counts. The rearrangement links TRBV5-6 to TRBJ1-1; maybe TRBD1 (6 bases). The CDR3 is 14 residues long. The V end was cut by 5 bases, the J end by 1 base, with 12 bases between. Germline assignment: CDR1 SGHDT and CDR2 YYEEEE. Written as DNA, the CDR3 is TGTGCCAGCAGTTCGTTACAGGGGAACACTGAAGCTTTCTTT. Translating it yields CASSSLQGNTEAFF.

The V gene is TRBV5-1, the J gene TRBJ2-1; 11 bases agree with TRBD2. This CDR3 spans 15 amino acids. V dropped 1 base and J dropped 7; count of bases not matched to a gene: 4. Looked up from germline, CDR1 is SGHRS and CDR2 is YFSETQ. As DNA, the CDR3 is TGCGCCAGCAGCTTGACTAGCGGGAGTGTGAATGAGCAGTTCTTC. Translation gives CASSLTSGSVNEQFF.

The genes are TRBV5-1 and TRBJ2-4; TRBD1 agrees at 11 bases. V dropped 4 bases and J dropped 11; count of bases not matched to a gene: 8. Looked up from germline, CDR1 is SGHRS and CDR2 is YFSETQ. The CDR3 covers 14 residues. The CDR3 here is CASSQEGQGVFQYF. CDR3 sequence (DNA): TGCGCCAGCAGCCAGGAGGGACAGGGGGTATTTCAGTACTTC.

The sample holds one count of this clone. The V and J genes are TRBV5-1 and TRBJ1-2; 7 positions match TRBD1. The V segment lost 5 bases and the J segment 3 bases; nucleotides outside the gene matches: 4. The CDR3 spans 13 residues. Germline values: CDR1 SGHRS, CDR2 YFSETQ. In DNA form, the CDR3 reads TGCGCCAGCAGAACCGACAGGGACTATGGCTACACCTTC. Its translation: CASRTDRDYGYTF. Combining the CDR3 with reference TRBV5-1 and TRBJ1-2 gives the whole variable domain KAGVTQTPRYLIKTRGQQVTLSCSPISGHRSVSWYQQTPGQGLQFLFEYFSETQRNKGNFPGRFSGRQFSNSRSEMNVSTLELGDSALYLCASRTDRDYGYTFGSGTRLTVV.

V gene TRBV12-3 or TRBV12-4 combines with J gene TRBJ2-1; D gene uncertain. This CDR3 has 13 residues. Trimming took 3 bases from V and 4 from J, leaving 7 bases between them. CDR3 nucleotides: TGTGCCAGCAGTTTCTTAGTGTACAATGAGCAGTTCTTC. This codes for CASSFLVYNEQFF.

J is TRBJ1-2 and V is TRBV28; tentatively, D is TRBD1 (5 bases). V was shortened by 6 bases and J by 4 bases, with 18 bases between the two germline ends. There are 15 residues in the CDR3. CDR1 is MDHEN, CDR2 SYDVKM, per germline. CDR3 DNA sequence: TGTGCCAGCAGACCCCCCGGGGGAACTCGCTATGGCTACACCTTC. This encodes CASRPPGGTRYGYTF.

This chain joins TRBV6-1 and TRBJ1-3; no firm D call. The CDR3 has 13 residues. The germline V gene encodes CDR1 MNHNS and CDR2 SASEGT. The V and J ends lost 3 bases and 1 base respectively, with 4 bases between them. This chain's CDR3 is CASSDISGNTIYF. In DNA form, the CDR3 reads TGTGCCAGCAGTGATATATCTGGAAACACCATATATTTT.

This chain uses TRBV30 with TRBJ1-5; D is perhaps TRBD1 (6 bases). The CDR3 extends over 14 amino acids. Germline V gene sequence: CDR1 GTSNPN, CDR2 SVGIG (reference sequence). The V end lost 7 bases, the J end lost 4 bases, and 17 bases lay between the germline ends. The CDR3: CAFNRVGGNQPQHF. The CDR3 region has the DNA TGTGCCTTCAACAGGGTGGGCGGAAATCAGCCCCAGCATTTT. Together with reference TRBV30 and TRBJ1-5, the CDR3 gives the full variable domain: SQTIHQWPATLVQPVGSPLSLECTVEGTSNPNLYWYRQAAGRGLQLLFYSVGIGQISSEVPQNLSASRPQDRQFILSSKKLLLSDSGFYLCAFNRVGGNQPQHFGDGTRLSIL.

Here the CDR3 DNA reads TGTGCCAGCAGTTGGGGAGTTAACTATGGCTACACCTTC. Translating it yields CASSWGVNYGYTF. The chain carries TRBV28 and TRBJ1-2, with no clear D. V was cut by 4 bases and J by 1 base, with 7 bases left in between. Germline CDR1 reads MDHEN; CDR2 reads SYDVKM. The CDR3 length is 13 residues.

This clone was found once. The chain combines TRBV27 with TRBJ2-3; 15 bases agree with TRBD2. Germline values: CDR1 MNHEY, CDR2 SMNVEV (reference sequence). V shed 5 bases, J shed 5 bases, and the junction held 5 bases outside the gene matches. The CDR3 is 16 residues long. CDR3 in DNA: TGTGCCAGCAGTCTGGGACTAGCGGGAGGAGAAGATACGCAGTATTTT. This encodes CASSLGLAGGEDTQYF.

The CDR3 DNA is TGTGCCAGCAGTCGACAGGGCAATCAGCCCCAGCATTTT. It yields the protein CASSRQGNQPQHF. This chain uses TRBV12-3 or TRBV12-4 with TRBJ1-5, with a tentative D call TRBD1 (6 bases). The germline V and J ends were trimmed by 5 bases and 2 bases, with 7 bases remaining between them. CDR3 length equals 13 residues.

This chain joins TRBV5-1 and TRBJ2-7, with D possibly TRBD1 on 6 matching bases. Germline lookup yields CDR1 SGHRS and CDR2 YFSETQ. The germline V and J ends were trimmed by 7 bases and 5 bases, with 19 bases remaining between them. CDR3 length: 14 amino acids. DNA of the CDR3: TGCGCCAGCGGGATGGGGCAGGGGTTTGACGAGCAGTACTTC. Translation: CASGMGQGFDEQYF.

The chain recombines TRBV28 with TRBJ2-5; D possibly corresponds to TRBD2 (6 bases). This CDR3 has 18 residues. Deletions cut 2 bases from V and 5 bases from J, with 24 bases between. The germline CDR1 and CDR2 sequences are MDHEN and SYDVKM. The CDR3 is CASSLLLAGLGDLETQYF. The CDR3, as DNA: TGTGCCAGCAGTTTACTCCTCGCGGGACTTGGGGATTTGGAGACCCAGTACTTC.

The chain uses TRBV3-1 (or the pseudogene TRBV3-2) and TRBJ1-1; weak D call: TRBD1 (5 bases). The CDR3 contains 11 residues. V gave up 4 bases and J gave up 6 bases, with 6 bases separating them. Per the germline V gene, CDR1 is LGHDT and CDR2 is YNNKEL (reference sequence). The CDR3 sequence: CASSRGAEAFF. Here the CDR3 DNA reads TGTGCCAGCAGCCGGGGGGCTGAAGCTTTCTTT.

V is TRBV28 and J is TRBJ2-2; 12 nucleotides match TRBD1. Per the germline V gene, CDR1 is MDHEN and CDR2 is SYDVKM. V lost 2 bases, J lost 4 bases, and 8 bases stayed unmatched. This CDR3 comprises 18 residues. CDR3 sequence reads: CASSLGTGGTVGTGELFF. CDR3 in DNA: TGTGCCAGCAGTTTAGGGACAGGGGGCACCGTTGGCACCGGGGAGCTGTTTTTT.

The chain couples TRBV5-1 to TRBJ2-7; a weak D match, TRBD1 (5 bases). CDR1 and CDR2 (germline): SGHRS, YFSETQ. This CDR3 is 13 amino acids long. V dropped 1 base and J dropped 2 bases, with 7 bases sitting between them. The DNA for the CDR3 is TGCGCCAGCAGCTTGACAGGCCCCTACGAGCAGTACTTC. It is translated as CASSLTGPYEQYF.

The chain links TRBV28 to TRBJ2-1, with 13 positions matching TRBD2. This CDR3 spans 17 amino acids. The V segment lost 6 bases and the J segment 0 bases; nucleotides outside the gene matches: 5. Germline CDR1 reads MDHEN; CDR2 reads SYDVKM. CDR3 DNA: TGTGCCAGCAGCAGATGGACTAGCGGGGGCTCCTACAATGAGCAGTTCTTC. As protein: CASSRWTSGGSYNEQFF.

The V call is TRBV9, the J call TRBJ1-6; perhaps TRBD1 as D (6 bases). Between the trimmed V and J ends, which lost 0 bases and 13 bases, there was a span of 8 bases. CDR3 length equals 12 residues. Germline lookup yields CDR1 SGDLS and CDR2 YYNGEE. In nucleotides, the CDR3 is TGTGCCAGCAGCGTAGAGCAGGGGCCCCTCCACTTT. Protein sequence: CASSVEQGPLHF.

This CDR3 is CASSEIGDHEQYV. CDR3 DNA sequence: TGTGCCAGCAGTGAAATAGGAGACCACGAGCAGTACGTC. This chain connects TRBV6-1 to TRBJ2-7, with no clear D. The V and J ends lost 2 bases and 5 bases respectively, with 10 bases between them. CDR3 length: 13 amino acids. Germline assignment: CDR1 MNHNS and CDR2 SASEGT.

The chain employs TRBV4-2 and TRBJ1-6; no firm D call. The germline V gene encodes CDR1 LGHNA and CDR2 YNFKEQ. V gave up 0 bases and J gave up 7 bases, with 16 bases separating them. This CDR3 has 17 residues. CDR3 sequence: CASSQDVNAGTNSPLHF. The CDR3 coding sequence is TGTGCCAGCAGCCAAGATGTCAATGCGGGAACGAATTCACCCCTCCACTTT.

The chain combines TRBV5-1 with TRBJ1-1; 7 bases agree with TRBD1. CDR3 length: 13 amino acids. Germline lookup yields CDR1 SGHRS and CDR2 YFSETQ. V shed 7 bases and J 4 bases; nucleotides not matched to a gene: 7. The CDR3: CASSVTGTTEAFF. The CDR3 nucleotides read TGCGCCAGCTCAGTGACAGGGACCACTGAAGCTTTCTTT. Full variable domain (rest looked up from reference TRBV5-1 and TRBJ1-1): KAGVTQTPRYLIKTRGQQVTLSCSPISGHRSVSWYQQTPGQGLQFLFEYFSETQRNKGNFPGRFSGRQFSNSRSEMNVSTLELGDSALYLCASSVTGTTEAFFGQGTRLTVV.

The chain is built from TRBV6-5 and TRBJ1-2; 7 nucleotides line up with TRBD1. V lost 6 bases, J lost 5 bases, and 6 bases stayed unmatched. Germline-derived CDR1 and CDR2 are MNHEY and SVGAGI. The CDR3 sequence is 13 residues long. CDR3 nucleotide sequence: TGTGCCAGCAGCCTGGGGGACAGATATGGCTACACCTTC. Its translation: CASSLGDRYGYTF.

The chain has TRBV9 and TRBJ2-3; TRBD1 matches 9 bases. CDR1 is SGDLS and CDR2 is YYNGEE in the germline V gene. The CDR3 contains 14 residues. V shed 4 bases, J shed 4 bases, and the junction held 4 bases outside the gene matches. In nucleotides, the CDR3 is TGTGCCAGCAGCCGAGGACAGGGGCCAGATACGCAGTATTTT. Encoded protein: CASSRGQGPDTQYF.

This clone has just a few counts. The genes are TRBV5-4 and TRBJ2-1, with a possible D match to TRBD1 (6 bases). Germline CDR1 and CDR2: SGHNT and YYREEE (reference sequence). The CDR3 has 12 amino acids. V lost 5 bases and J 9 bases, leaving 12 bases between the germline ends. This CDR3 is CASRQQGAEQFF. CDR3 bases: TGTGCCAGCAGGCAACAGGGCGCTGAGCAGTTCTTC.

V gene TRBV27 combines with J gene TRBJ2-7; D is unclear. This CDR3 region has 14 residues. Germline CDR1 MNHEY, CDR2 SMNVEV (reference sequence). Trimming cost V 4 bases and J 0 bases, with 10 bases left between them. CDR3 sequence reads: CASSSRLRSYEQYV. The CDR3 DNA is TGTGCCAGCAGTTCCAGGCTCCGCTCCTACGAGCAGTACGTC.

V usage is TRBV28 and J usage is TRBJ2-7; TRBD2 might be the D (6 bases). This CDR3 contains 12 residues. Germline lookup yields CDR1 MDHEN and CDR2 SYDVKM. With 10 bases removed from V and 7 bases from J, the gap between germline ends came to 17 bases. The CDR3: CAIVGGSGEQYF. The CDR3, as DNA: TGTGCCATCGTCGGGGGTTCTGGGGAGCAGTACTTC.